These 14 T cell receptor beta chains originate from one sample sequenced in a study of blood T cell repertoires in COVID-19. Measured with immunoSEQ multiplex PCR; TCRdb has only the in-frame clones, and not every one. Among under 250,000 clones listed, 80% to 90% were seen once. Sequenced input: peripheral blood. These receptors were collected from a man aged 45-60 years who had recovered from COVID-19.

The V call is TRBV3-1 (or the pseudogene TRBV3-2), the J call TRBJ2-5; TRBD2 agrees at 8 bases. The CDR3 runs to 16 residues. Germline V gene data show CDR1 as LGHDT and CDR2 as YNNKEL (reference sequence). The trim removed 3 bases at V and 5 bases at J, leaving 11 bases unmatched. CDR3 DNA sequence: TGTGCCAGCAGCCAGATCAGAGGCACTAGCGGTGAGACCCAGTACTTC. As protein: CASSQIRGTSGETQYF.

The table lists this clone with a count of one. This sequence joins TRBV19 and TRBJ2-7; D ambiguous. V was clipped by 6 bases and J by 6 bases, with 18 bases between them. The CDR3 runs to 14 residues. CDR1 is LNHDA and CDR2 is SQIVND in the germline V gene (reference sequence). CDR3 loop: CASRTTYVNGEQYF. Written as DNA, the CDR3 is TGTGCCAGTAGAACTACATACGTCAACGGCGAGCAGTACTTC. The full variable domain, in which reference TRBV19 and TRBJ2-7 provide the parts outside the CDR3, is DGGITQSPKYLFRKEGQNVTLSCEQNLNHDAMYWYRQDPGQGLRLIYYSQIVNDFQKGDIAEGYSVSREKKESFPLTVTSAQKNPTAFYLCASRTTYVNGEQYFGPGTRLTVT.

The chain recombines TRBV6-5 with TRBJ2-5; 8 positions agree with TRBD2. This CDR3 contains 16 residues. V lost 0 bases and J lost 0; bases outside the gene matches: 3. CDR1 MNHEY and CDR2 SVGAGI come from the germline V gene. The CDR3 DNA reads TGTGCCAGCAGTTACTCACTAGCGGCGTACCAAGAGACCCAGTACTTC. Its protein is CASSYSLAAYQETQYF.

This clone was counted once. CDR3 in amino acids: CASDGTGTLEPQHF. The CDR3 DNA reads as TGTGCCAGCGACGGGACAGGGACTTTGGAGCCCCAGCATTTT. V and J are TRBV6-5 and TRBJ1-5; 9 nucleotides agree with TRBD1. From germline, CDR1 is MNHEY and CDR2 SVGAGI. The V gene end was trimmed by 8 bases and the J gene end by 8 bases; junction bases not matched to a gene: 10. This CDR3 region has 14 residues.

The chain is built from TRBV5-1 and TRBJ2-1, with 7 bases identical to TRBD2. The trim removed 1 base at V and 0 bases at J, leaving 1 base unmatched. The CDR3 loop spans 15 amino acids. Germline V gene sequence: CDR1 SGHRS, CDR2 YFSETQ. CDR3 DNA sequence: TGCGCCAGCAGCTTGCGGGACTACTCCTACAATGAGCAGTTCTTC. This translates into CASSLRDYSYNEQFF.

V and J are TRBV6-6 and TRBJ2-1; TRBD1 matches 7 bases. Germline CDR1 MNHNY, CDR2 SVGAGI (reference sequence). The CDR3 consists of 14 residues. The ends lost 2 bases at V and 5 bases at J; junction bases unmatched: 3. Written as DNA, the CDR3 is TGTGCCAGCAGTTACGGGACAGCCAACAATGAGCAGTTCTTC. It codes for CASSYGTANNEQFF.

CDR3 sequence reads: CASSGWTGGLLEQYF. The DNA of the CDR3 is TGTGCCAGCAGCGGATGGACAGGGGGACTACTTGAGCAGTACTTC. V gene TRBV6-5 combines with J gene TRBJ2-7, with TRBD1 matching over 10 bases. Germline V gives CDR1 MNHEY, CDR2 SVGAGI. The V gene end was trimmed by 6 bases and the J gene end by 7 bases; junction bases not matched to a gene: 12. This CDR3 contains 15 residues.

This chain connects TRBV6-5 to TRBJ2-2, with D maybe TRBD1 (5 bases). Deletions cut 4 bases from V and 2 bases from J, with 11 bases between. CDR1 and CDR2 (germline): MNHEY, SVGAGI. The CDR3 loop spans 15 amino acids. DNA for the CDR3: TGTGCCAGCAGTTTAGAAGACAGCAACACCGGGGAGCTGTTTTTT. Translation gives CASSLEDSNTGELFF.

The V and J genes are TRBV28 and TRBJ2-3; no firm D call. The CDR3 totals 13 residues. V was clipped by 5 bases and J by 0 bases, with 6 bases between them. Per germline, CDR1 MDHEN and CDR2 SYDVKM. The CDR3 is CASSPLSTDTQYF. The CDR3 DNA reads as TGTGCCAGCAGTCCCCTCAGCACAGATACGCAGTATTTT.

As DNA, the CDR3 is TGCGCCAGCAGCACTACACTCCAAGAGACCCAGTACTTC. Amino acids: CASSTTLQETQYF. The V call is TRBV5-1, the J call TRBJ2-5; D remains unclear. From germline, CDR1 is SGHRS and CDR2 YFSETQ. The CDR3 consists of 13 residues. Trimming removed 4 bases at V and 1 base at J, with 8 bases between.

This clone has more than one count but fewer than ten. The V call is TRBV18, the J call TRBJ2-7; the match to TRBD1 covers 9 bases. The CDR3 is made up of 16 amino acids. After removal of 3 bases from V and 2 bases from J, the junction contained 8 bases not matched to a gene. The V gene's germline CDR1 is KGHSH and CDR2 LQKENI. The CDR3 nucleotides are TGTGCCAGCTCACCGCCCGGACAGGGGAGTCCCTACGAGCAGTACTTC. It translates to CASSPPGQGSPYEQYF.

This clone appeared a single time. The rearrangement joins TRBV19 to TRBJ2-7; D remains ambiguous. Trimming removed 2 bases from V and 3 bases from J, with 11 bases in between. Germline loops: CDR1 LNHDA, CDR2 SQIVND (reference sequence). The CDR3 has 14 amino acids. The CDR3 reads CASSISRSGYEQYF. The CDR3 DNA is TGTGCCAGTAGTATATCCCGGAGTGGCTACGAGCAGTACTTC.

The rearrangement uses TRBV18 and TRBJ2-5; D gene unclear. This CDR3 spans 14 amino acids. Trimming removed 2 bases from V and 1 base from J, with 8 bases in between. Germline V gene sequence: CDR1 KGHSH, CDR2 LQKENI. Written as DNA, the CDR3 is TGTGCCAGCTCACCATCGTACAGCCAAGAGACCCAGTACTTC. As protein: CASSPSYSQETQYF.

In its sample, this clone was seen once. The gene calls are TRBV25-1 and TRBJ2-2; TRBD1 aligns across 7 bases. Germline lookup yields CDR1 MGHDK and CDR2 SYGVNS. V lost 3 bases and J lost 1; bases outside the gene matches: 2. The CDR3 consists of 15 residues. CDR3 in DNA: TGTGCCAGCAGTGATGGACAGGTGAACACCGGGGAGCTGTTTTTT. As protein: CASSDGQVNTGELFF.